This T cell receptor (beta chain) stems from a study of blood T cells in healthy people across ages. Across the study: About one barcoded beta molecule per two T cells was the capture yield of template switching.

This clonotype was observed a few times. Then a second PCR, running about 6 to 12 cycles, was carried out with a sample-barcoded 5' primer and a J-beta primer mix. TCRdb independently ran MiXCR on the 5' RACE reads; one entry per CDR3 protein. Of fewer than 1,200,000 distinct CDR3 sequences listed, approximately 26% are singletons. Each donor supplied 7.5 to 10 milliliters of peripheral blood. PBMCs were isolated at a quantity of at least 7 million per sample. J lost 8 bases, V lost 2 bases, and 2 bases had no gene match. The CDR3 runs to 14 residues. From germline, CDR1 is SGHTA and CDR2 FQGNSA. The same data also contributed to another study, on T cells of mothers and their children.

The chain employs TRBV7-2 and TRBJ2-1; 11 nucleotides agree with TRBD1. Sequencing was performed on blood. The receptor was derived from a girl aged 2 to 9 in good health. CDR3 DNA: TGTGCCAGCAGCTTATGGGACAGGGGGGATGAGCAGTTCTTC. Encoded protein: CASSLWDRGDEQFF.